This entry concerns a single T cell receptor beta chain. Antigen: not known. The data originate from a study of shared clonotypes between healthy human individuals. Study-wide findings and caveats: Clonotypes shared by all four sorted-subset donors had higher generation probabilities than non-shared clonotypes.

Trimming left V 10 bases short and J 7 bases short, with 13 bases between. This CDR3 comprises 11 residues. Per the germline V gene, CDR1 is LNHDA and CDR2 is SQIVND (reference sequence). Terminally differentiated effector memory CD45RA+ cells were excluded from the naive CD8 cells, which were CD45RO-negative and positively selected for CCR7. TCRdb keeps only in-frame clones here, not all; method: immunoSEQ multiplex PCR. The repertoire holds under 700,000 clones, around 95% seen once, with 0.11% in the top ten. This TCR was recovered from a woman in her twenties or thirties in good health. What was sequenced was naive CD8+ T cells sorted from blood. This chain joins TRBV19 and TRBJ2-5, with D perhaps matching TRBD2 (5 bases). The DNA of the CDR3 is TGTGCCACAAGGGAACTAGGGACCCAGTACTTC. Its protein product is CATRELGTQYF.